This T cell receptor beta chain was sequenced during a study of CD8 T cells in ankylosing spondylitis. General study findings and limits: A motif of under 10 highly homologous TCR beta variants was seen as apparently characteristic of ankylosing spondylitis blood.

This clonotype was observed at least ten times. Its antigen is undetermined. TCRdb reanalysed the 5' RACE reads using MiXCR and keeps one entry per CDR3 protein. The sample has some 85,000 distinct CDR3 sequences, about 9% seen once; the top ten hold approximately 29%. The CDR3 runs to 14 residues. Looked up from germline, CDR1 is SQVTM and CDR2 is ANQGSEA. V was clipped by 4 bases and J by 4 bases, with 15 bases between them. The source of this sequence is a male donor with ankylosing spondylitis. J is TRBJ2-3 and V is TRBV29-1, with D unclear. The sample taken for sequencing was blood, either unsorted or a sorted T cell fraction (not recorded which). The CDR3 region is CSVVFRDYSDTQYF. The CDR3 nucleotides read TGCAGCGTTGTCTTTAGGGATTACTCAGATACGCAGTATTTT.